This T cell receptor (beta chain) was identified during a study of beta chain features in type 1 diabetes. General observations from the study: TCRB CDR3s were moderately but significantly shorter in Type 1 diabetes patients in all four CD4+ subsets. In the patient group, naive, central memory and Treg TCRB repertoires seemed more alike than in the healthy donor group. Amplification by PCR could prefer shorter templates, with the same effect in patients and controls.

TCRB transcripts that were expressed got sequenced, as all of the isolated RNA had been reverse transcribed. Assay used: immunoSEQ multiplex PCR; TCRdb lists only in-frame clones, some missing. The sample carries 550,000 to 850,000 clones, around an eighth recorded once. The CDR3 is made up of 14 amino acids. Germline assignment: CDR1 SGHVS and CDR2 FQNEAQ. Trimming removed 1 base from V and 6 bases from J, with 10 bases in between. Averaging approximately 0.11 L, one heparinised blood draw came from each individual donor. A few counts support this clone. Its antigen is undetermined. The gene calls are TRBV7-8 and TRBJ1-5, with unresolved D. The sequencing input was naive CD4+ T cells from blood. The clonotype was recovered from a man aged 18 to 30 with type 1 diabetes. CDR3 sequence (DNA): TGTGCCAGCAGCTTAGAGGCGGTTGGTCAGCCCCAGCATTTT. Protein: CASSLEAVGQPQHF. The variable domain in full, completed from reference TRBV7-8 and TRBJ1-5, reads GAGVSQSPRYKVAKRGQDVALRCDPISGHVSLFWYQQALGQGPEFLTYFQNEAQLDKSGLPSDRFFAERPEGSVSTLKIQRTQQEDSAVYLCASSLEAVGQPQHFGDGTRLSIL.